Here is one T cell receptor (beta chain) with its context. Antigen unknown. Germline values: CDR1 SGDLS, CDR2 YYNGEE. Trimming took 5 bases from V and 5 from J; bases not matched to a gene: 1. The CDR3 spans 13 residues. These data originate in a study of T cell therapy after organ transplantation. Indicated time point: 20-29 weeks after completion of therapy. Assay: immunoSEQ multiplex PCR; the TCRdb copy retains only in-frame clones and omits some. The sample consists of around 19,000 clones, 84% of them appearing once. The sequence was collected from a human patient who had received a solid organ transplant and had CMV disease. The graft donor may have given rise to some T cells. This chain links TRBV9 with TRBJ2-2; TRBD1 matches at 9 bases. This sample comprised CD8+ T cells from blood, obtained after autologous CMV-specific T cell therapy. CDR3 loop: CASRQGATGELFF. In nucleotides, the CDR3 is TGTGCCAGCAGACAGGGGGCAACCGGGGAGCTGTTTTTT.